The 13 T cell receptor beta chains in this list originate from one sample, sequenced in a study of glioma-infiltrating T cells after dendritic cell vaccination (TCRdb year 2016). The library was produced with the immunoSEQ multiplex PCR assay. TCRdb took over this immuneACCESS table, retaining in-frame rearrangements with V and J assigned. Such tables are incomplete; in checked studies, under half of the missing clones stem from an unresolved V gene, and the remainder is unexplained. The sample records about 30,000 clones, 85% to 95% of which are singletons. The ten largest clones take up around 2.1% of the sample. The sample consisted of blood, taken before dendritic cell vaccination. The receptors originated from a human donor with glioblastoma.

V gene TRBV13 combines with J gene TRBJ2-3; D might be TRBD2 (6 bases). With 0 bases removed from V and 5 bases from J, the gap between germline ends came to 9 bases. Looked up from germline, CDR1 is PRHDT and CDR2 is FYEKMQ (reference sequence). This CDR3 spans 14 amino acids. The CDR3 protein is CASSLGGGRDTQYF. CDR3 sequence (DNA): TGTGCCAGCAGCTTAGGGGGAGGCAGAGATACGCAGTATTTT. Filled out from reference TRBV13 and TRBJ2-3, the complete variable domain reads AAGVIQSPRHLIKEKRETATLKCYPIPRHDTVYWYQQGPGQDPQFLISFYEKMQSDKGSIPDRFSAQQFSDYHSELNMSSLELGDSALYFCASSLGGGRDTQYFGPGTRLTVL.

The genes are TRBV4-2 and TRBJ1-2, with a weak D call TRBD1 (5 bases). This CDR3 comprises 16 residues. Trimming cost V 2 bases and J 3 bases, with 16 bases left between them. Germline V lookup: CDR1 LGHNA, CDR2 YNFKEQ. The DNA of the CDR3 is TGTGCCAGCAGCCAACCTTTGGGGGGTTTCTACTATGGCTACACCTTC. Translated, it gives CASSQPLGGFYYGYTF.

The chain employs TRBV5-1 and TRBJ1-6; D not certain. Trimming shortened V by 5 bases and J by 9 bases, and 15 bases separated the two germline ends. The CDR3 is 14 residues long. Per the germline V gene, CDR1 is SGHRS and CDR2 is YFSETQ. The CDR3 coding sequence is TGCGCCAGCAGTCACACCGAGGGTGGTTCACCCCTCCACTTT. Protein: CASSHTEGGSPLHF.

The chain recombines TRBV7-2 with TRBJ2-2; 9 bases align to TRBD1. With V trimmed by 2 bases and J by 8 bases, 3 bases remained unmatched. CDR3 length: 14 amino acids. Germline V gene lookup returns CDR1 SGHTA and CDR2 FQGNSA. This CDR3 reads CASSLQTGGGELFF. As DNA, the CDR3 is TGTGCCAGCAGCTTACAGACAGGGGGAGGGGAGCTGTTTTTT.

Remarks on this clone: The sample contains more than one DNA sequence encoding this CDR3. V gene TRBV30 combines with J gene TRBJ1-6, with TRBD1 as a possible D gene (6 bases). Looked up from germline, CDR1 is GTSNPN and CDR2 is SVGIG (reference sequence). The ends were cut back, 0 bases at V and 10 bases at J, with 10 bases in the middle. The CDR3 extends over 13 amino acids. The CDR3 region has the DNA TGTGCCTGGAGTGTACAGGGCTACTCACCCCTCCACTTT. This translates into CAWSVQGYSPLHF.

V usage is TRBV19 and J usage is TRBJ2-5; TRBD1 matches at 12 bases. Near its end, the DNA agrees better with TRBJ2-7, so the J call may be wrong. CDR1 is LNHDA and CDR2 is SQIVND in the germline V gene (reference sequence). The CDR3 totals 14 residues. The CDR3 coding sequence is TGTGCCAGTACCGAGGGACAGGGGGCATACGAGCAGTACTTC. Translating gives CASTEGQGAYEQYF.

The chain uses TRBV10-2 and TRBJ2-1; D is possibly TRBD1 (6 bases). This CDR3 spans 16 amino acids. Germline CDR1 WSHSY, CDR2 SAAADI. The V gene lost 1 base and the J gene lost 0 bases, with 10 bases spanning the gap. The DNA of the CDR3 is TGCGCCAGCAGTGAGTGGGGGACAAACTCCTACAATGAGCAGTTCTTC. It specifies CASSEWGTNSYNEQFF.

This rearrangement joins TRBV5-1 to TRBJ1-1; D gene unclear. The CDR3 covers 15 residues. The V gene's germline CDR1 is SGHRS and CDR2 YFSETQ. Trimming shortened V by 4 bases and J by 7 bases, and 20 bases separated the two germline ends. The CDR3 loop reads CASSTAEADGREAFF. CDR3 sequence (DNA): TGCGCCAGCAGCACAGCTGAAGCGGACGGACGTGAAGCTTTCTTT.

The CDR3 loop reads CASSLDWVEVTDTQYF. The CDR3 nucleotides read TGTGCCAGCAGCTTAGATTGGGTGGAGGTTACAGATACGCAGTATTTT. This chain joins TRBV11-3 and TRBJ2-3, with TRBD2 as a possible D gene (5 bases). CDR3 length equals 16 residues. Trimming cost V 0 bases and J 3 bases, with 13 bases left between them. Germline loops: CDR1 SGHNT, CDR2 YENEEA.

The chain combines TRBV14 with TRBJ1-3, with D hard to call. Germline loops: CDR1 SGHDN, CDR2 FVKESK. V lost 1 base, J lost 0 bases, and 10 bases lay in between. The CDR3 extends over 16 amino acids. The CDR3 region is CASSQVQTYSGNTIYF. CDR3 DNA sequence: TGTGCCAGCAGCCAAGTTCAGACATACTCTGGAAACACCATATATTTT. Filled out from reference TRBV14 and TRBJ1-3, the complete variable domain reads EAGVTQFPSHSVIEKGQTVTLRCDPISGHDNLYWYRRVMGKEIKFLLHFVKESKQDESGMPNNRFLAERTGGTYSTLKVQPAELEDSGVYFCASSQVQTYSGNTIYFGEGSWLTVV.

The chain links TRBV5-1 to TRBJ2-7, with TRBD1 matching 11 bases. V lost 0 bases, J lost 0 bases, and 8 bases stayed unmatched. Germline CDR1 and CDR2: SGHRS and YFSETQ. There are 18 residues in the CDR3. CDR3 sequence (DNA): TGCGCCAGCAGCTTGGGGGGAGGGACAGGGGGTTACTCCTACGAGCAGTACTTC. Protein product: CASSLGGGTGGYSYEQYF.

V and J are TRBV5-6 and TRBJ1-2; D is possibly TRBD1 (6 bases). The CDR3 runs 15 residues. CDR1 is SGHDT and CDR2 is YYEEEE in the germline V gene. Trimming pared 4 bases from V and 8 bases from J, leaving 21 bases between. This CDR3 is CASSGQSFRPRGYTF. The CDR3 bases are TGTGCCAGCAGCGGACAGAGTTTCCGACCAAGGGGCTACACCTTC. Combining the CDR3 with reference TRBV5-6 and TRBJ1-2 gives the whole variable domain DAGVTQSPTHLIKTRGQQVTLRCSPKSGHDTVSWYQQALGQGPQFIFQYYEEEERQRGNFPDRFSGHQFPNYSSELNVNALLLGDSALYLCASSGQSFRPRGYTFGSGTRLTVV.

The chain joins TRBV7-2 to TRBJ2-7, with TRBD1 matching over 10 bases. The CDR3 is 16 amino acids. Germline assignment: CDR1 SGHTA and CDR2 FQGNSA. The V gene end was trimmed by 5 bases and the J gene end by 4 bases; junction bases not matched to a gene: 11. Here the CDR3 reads CASSAKGTGASYEQYF. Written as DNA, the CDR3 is TGTGCCAGCAGCGCTAAGGGGACAGGGGCGAGTTACGAGCAGTACTTC. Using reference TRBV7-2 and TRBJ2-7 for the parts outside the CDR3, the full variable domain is GAGVSQSPSNKVTEKGKDVELRCDPISGHTALYWYRQSLGQGLEFLIYFQGNSAPDKSGLPSDRFSAERTGGSVSTLTIQRTQQEDSAVYLCASSAKGTGASYEQYFGPGTRLTVT.